This T cell receptor (beta chain) was sequenced for a study of shared clonotypes between healthy human individuals. Study as a whole: The donors, two women and a few men, were aged 18 to 49. Study results and limitations: About 5.2% was the fraction of naive CD4 clonotypes found shared across several donors. When compared with the clonotypes that were shared by all four sorted-subset donors, the non-shared clonotypes turned out to have lower generation probabilities.

All the donors were Caucasian adults who lived in Nashville, Tennessee. Profiled with immunoSEQ multiplex PCR; TCRdb holds only in-frame clones, not every one. The repertoire consists of roughly 1.4 million clones, with about 98.5% occurring once and the leading ten covering over 0.3%. This CDR3 is built from 13 residues. V shed 11 bases and J 5 bases; nucleotides not matched to a gene: 11. In germline, CDR1 is SEHNR, CDR2 FQNEAQ (reference sequence). As to this clone: Antigen specificity is unknown.

The TCR sequence derives from a man younger than 45 in good health. The source material was naive CD4+ T cells sorted from blood. This sample's subset: CD45RA+ positively selected. The chain joins TRBV7-9 to TRBJ2-5; TRBD2 matches 7 bases. CDR3 nucleotides: TGTGCCTCTGAATGGGCGGGAGATGAGACCCAGTACTTC. Protein sequence: CASEWAGDETQYF.